The source of this T cell receptor (beta chain) is a study of breast tumors, draining lymph nodes, adjacent tissues. Axillary draining lymph nodes of breast cancer patients supplied the node samples. CDR3 length equals 19 residues. Germline CDR1 LGHDT, CDR2 YNNKEL (reference sequence). V lost 4 bases and J lost 0; bases outside the gene matches: 6. TCRdb reprocessed the multiplex PCR reads with MiXCR, giving one entry per CDR3 protein. The sample lists over 100,000 distinct CDR3 sequences; around 22% were seen once. Turning to this clonotype: No antigen is known for it.

Study-wide results and caveats: Tumor T cell lymph node origin was a supported hypothesis, not proven. Tumor repertoires ranked between lymph nodes and nontumor tissue in diversity, with V and J gene preferences. Luminal-like breast cancer showed significantly higher tumor–nontumor repertoire similarity than basal-like.

The TCR was taken from a female donor with breast cancer. Some clones in this sample may be carry-over from other donors' samples. The chain employs TRBV3-1 and TRBJ2-1, with 16 bases matching TRBD2. The specimen was axillary lymph node tissue. CDR3 DNA: TGTGCCAGCAGCCCAGTGGGACTAGCGGGAGGGTTCTCCTACAATGAGCAGTTCTTC. It specifies CASSPVGLAGGFSYNEQFF.